These T cell receptor beta chains were read from a single sample in a study of cytomegalovirus exposure and HLA in healthy donors. TCRdb's table, derived via immunoSEQ multiplex PCR, lists solely in-frame clones and lacks some. The sample records 130,000 or so clones, 8% to 9.5% being singletons. The sequenced sample was PBMCs. All receptors derive from a man in his forties in good health and CMV-seronegative. CDR3s include the opening cysteine and the closing phenylalanine or tryptophan.

J gene,CDR3 length,V gene,CDR3 protein
TRBJ2-1,16,TRBV5-1,CASSLGRLSSYNEQFF
.,15,TRBV6-4,CASSDSAGGADTQHF
TRBJ2-2,15,TRBV7-9,CASSYGQGGTGELFF
TRBJ1-1,14,TRBV5-1,CASSLARGIAEAFF
TRBJ2-1,14,TRBV10-1,CASSGQEVSNEQFF
TRBJ2-3,15,TRBV6-1,CASRESAGGTDKQYF
TRBJ2-1,14,TRBV7-2,CASSLAGLANEQFF
TRBJ2-7,12,TRBV28,CASSPPTTEQYF
TRBJ2-6,16,TRBV30,CAWIDPSGFGANVLTF
TRBJ2-1,16,TRBV4-2,CASSPVLAGGYNEQFF
TRBJ1-5,14,TRBV13,CASRKAGGNQPQHF
TRBJ2-3,19,TRBV27,CASSPRPIAGGPFSDTQYF
TRBJ2-1,13,TRBV7-9,CASSLGASGQQFF
TRBJ2-3,12,TRBV9,CASGGGVDTQYF
TRBJ2-7,16,TRBV5-6,CASSLGPGGVSYEQYF
TRBJ2-2,14,TRBV6-1,CASSRTSDTGELFF
TRBJ2-5,14,TRBV10-3,CAISESTGVETQYF
TRBJ1-2,15,TRBV19,CASSIATGSNYGYTF
TRBJ2-1,12,TRBV30,CAWAGGPNEQFF
TRBJ2-7,14,TRBV7-2,CASSFDPSSYEQYF
TRBJ1-6,12,TRBV11-2,CASSFEGVHLHF
TRBJ1-5,12,TRBV19,CATQGAAEPQHF
TRBJ1-5,14,TRBV27,CASSPYRVRQPQHF
TRBJ1-6,11,TRBV28,CASSGGAPLHF
TRBJ1-4,13,TRBV10-3,CAISDTYNEKLFF
TRBJ1-3,15,TRBV5-1,CASSWNGDSGNTIYF
TRBJ1-2,16,TRBV30,CAWSNGQGALLGGYTF
TRBJ2-6,17,TRBV27,CASSPGTRGLGANVLTF